This T cell receptor beta chain was documented in a study of blood T cell repertoires in COVID-19 (dated by TCRdb to about 2020). Context from the whole study: Collaborator samples came from the United States, Italy and Spain and covered acute and convalescent phases of COVID-19. The prospective study material was composed of cDNA or gDNA derived from T cells, B-cell-depleted T cells, or PBMCs. Deeply sampled blood TCRbeta repertoires from subjects exposed to, actively infected with, or recovered from COVID-19 were included in the dataset. A freely available public database, intended as a resource for researchers studying the immune response to SARS-CoV-2, is where the repertoires were released. Samples were obtained from the ongoing ImmuneRACE study (first 160 participants) and from about 1,300 subjects provided by 6 global collaborators. A de-identified subject ID, COVID-19 status, age in years and sex were almost always included in the sample metadata. Where available, HLA class I and class II types were obtained from metadata supplied by the sample provider rather than from assay-based typing.

Paper-wide results and their limitations: The amount of clinical and demographic metadata varied by source and participant and was provided uncurated.

Enrolling through a virtual design, the prospective study's participants ranged in age from roughly 18 to 95 years and lived across roughly 23 United States geographic areas. In the prospective study, cohorts were assigned on the basis of participant-reported clinical history obtained from a screening survey and a study questionnaire. In the prospective study, whole blood, serum and a nasopharyngeal or oropharyngeal swab were collected from each participant by mobile phlebotomists. Over a roughly 2-month period, participants in the prospective study had the option of providing additional blood draws and questionnaires. Blood samples from the prospective study were shipped frozen or at room temperature prior to DNA extraction. Including the terminal cysteine and phenylalanine, the CDR3 comprises 15 residues. The CDR3 DNA has 45 bases and is translated from base 1. Based on the germline V gene (reference sequence), the CDR1 and CDR2 sequences are MNHEY and SMNVEV. V loses 1 base, J loses 6 bases, and the germline ends lie 10 bases apart.

This clone was seen more than once but under ten times. Its target antigen remains unknown. Per-base quality was not reported, and no clone a single base away is much larger than it. TCRbeta CDR3 regions were amplified from genomic DNA using the immunoSEQ Assay, a bias-controlled multiplex PCR. The study's processing was this. The number of nucleated cells in each sample was estimated from the amplification of reference gene primers within the assay. To quantify the absolute abundance of each unique TCRbeta CDR3 rearrangement, sequence reads were collapsed and filtered. For each sample, productive Simpson clonality was calculated as the square root of Simpson's diversity index across productive rearrangements. In its TCRdb copy, this immuneACCESS table keeps in-frame sequences only and misses some clones. Where compared with another copy, unresolved V genes explain less than half of these, and the others have no known cause. V, J and clone size are taken as reported in that table, and D and trimming were inferred from the DNA itself. The sample has almost 400,000 clones on record, more than 75% of them singletons. The biggest ten clones account for approximately 0.96% of the sample.

The sequence links TRBV27 to TRBJ1-6; TRBD1 might be the D gene, on 5 matching bases. Specimen: PBMCs or T cells enriched from blood (not recorded which). The TCR originated in a woman under 40 with acute COVID-19. The bases are TGTGCCAGCAGTTTATATTACCAGGGTAATTCACCCCTCCACTTT. This translates into CASSLYYQGNSPLHF.